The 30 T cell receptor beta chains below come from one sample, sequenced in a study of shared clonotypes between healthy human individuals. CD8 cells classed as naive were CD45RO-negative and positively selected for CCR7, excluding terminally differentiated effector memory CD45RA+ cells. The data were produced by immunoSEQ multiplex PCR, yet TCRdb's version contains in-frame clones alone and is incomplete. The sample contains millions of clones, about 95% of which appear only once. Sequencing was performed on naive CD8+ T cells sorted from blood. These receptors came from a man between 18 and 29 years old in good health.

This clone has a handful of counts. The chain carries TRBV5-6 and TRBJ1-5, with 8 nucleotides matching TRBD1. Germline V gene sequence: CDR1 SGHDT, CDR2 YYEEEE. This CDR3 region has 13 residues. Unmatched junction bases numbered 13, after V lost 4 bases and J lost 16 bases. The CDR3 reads CASSHSGGTGIHF. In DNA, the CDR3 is TGTGCCAGCAGCCACAGCGGCGGGACAGGTATCCATTTT.

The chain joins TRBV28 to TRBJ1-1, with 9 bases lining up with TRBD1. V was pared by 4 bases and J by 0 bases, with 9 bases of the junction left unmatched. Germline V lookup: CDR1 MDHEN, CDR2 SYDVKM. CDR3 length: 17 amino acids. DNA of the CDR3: TGTGCCAGCAGTTCTTACAGGGGGCTAATATTGAACACTGAAGCTTTCTTT. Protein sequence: CASSSYRGLILNTEAFF.

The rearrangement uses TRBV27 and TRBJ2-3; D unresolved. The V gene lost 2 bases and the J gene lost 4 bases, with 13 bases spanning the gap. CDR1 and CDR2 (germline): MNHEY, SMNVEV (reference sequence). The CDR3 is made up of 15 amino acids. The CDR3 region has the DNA TGTGCCAGCAGTTTACTCGACTTCCGCGCAGATACGCAGTATTTT. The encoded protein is CASSLLDFRADTQYF.

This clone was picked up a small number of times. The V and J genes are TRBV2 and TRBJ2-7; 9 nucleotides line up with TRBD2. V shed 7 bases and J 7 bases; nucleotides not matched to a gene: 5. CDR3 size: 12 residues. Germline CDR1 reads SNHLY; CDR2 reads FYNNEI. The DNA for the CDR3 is TGTGCCAGCAATTTAGCGGGGGCGGAGCAGTACTTC. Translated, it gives CASNLAGAEQYF.

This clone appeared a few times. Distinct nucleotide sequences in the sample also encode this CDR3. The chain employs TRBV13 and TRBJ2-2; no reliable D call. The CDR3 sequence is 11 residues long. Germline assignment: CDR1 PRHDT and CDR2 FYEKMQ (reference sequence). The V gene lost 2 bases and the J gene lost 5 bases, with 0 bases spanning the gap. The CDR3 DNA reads TGTGCCAGCAGCTTAACCGGGGAGCTGTTTTTT. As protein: CASSLTGELFF.

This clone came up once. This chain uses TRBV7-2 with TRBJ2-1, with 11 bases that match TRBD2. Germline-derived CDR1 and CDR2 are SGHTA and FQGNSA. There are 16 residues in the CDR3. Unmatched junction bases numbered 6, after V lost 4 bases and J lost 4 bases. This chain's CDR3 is CASSSELAGEYNEQFF. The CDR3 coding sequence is TGTGCCAGCAGCTCAGAACTAGCGGGAGAGTACAATGAGCAGTTCTTC.

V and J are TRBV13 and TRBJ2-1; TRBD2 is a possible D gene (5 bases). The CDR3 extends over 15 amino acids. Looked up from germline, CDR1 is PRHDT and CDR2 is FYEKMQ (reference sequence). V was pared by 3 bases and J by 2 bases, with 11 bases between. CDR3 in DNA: TGTGCCAGCAGCTTGACGAGCGGAGCCTACAATGAGCAGTTCTTC. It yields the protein CASSLTSGAYNEQFF.

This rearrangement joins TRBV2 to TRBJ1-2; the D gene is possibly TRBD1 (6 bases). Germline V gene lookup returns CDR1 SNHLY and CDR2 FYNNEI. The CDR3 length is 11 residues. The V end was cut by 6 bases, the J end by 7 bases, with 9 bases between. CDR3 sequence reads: CASRQGFGYTF. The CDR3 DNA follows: TGTGCCAGCAGGCAGGGGTTTGGCTACACCTTC. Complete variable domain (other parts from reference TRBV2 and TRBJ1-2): EPEVTQTPSHQVTQMGQEVILRCVPISNHLYFYWYRQILGQKVEFLVSFYNNEISEKSEIFDDQFSVERPDGSNFTLKIRSTKLEDSAMYFCASRQGFGYTFGSGTRLTVV.

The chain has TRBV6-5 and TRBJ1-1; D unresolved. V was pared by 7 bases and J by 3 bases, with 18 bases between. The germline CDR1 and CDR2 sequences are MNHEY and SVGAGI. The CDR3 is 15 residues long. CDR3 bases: TGTGCCAGCATCGGGAAATTTTGGGTTTACACTGAAGCTTTCTTT. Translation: CASIGKFWVYTEAFF.

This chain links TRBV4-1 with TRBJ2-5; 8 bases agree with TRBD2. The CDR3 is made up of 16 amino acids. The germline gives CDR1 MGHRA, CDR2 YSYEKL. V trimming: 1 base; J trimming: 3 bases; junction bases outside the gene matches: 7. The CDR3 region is CASSQAGTSGKETQYF. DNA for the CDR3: TGCGCCAGCAGCCAAGCCGGAACTAGCGGAAAAGAGACCCAGTACTTC.

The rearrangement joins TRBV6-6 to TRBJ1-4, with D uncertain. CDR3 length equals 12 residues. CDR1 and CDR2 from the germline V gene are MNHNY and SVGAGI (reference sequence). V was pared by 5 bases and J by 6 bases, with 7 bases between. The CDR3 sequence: CASSMEDEKLFF. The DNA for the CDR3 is TGTGCCAGCAGTATGGAGGATGAAAAACTGTTTTTT.

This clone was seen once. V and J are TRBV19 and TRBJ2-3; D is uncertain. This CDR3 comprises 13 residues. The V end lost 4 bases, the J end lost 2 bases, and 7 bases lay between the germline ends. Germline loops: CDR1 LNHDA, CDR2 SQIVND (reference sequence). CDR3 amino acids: CASSTLITDTQYF. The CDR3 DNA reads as TGTGCCAGTAGTACATTAATCACAGATACGCAGTATTTT.

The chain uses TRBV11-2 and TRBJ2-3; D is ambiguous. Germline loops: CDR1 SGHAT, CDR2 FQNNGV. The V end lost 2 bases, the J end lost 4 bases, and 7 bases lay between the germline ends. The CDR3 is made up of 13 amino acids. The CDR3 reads CASSLWPADTQYF. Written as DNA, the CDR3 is TGTGCCAGCAGCTTATGGCCAGCAGATACGCAGTATTTT.

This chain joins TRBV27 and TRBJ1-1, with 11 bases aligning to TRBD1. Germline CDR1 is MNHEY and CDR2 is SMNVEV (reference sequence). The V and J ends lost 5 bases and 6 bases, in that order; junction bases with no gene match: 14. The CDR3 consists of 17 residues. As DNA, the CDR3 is TGTGCCAGCAGTGGGGGACAGGGGGTGCGTGCGTTCTCTGAAGCTTTCTTT. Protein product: CASSGGQGVRAFSEAFF.

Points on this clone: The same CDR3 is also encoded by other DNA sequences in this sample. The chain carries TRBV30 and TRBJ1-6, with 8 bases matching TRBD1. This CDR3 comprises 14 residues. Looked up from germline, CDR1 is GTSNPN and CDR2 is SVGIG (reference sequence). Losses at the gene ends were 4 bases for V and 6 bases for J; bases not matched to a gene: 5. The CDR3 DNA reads TGTGCCTGGACCCTCGGACAGGGTAATTCACCCCTCCACTTT. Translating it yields CAWTLGQGNSPLHF.

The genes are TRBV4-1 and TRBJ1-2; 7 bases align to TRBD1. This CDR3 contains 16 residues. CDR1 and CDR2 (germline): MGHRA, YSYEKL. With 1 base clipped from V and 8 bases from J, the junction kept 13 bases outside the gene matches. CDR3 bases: TGCGCCAGCAGCCAAGGAAGTGGGACAGCCTTGGGAGGCTACACCTTC. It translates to CASSQGSGTALGGYTF.

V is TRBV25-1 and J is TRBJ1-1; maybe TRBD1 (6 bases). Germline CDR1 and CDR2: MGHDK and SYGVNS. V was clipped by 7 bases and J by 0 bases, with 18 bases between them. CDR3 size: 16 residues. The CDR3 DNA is TGTGCCAGCATCCCCGGGGGGGCCCTTATGAACACTGAAGCTTTCTTT. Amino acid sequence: CASIPGGALMNTEAFF.

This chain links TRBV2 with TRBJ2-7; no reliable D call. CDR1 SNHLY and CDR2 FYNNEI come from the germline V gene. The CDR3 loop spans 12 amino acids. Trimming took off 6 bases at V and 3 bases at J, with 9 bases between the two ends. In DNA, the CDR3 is TGTGCCAGCAGGGACCAACTCTACGAGCAGTACTTC. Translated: CASRDQLYEQYF.

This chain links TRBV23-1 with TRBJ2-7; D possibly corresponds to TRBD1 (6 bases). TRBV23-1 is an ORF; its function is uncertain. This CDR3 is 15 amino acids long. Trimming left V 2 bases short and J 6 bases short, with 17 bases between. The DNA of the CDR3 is TGCGCCAGCAGTCAAACAGGGATCCCGATCTGCGAGCAGTACTTC. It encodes CASSQTGIPICEQYF.

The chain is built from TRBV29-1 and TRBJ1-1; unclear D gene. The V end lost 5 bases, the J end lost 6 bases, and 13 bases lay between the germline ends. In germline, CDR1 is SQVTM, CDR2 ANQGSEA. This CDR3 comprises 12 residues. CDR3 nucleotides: TGCAGCGTTATATGGACGGCTCCTGAAGCTTTCTTT. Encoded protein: CSVIWTAPEAFF.

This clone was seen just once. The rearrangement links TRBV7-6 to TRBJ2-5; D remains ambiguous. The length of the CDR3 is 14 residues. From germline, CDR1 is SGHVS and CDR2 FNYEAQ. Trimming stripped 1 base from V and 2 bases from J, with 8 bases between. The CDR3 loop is CASSLVWSQETQYF. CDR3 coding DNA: TGTGCCAGCAGCTTAGTTTGGTCTCAAGAGACCCAGTACTTC.

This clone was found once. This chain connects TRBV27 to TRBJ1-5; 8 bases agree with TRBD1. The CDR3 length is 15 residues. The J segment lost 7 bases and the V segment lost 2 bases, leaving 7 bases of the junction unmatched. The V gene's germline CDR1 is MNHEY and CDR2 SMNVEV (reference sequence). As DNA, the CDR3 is TGTGCCAGCAGTTTAGGAGGACAGGGCTGGCAGCCCCAGCATTTT. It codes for CASSLGGQGWQPQHF.

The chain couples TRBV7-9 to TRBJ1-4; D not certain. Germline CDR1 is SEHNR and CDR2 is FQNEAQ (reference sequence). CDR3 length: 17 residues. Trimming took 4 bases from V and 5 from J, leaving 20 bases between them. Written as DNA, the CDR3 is TGTGCCAGCAGCTCATCGGGCCCCGTTCAGACCAATGAAAAACTGTTTTTT. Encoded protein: CASSSSGPVQTNEKLFF. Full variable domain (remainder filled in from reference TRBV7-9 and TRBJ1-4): DTGVSQNPRHKITKRGQNVTFRCDPISEHNRLYWYRQTLGQGPEFLTYFQNEAQLEKSRLLSDRFSAERPKGSFSTLEIQRTEQGDSAMYLCASSSSGPVQTNEKLFFGSGTQLSVL.

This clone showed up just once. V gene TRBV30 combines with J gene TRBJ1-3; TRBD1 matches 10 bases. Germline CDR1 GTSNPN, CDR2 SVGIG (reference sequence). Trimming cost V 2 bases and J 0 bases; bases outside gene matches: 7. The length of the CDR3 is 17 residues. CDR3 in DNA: TGTGCCTGGAGTCTAGGGGACAGGGGTAGCTCTGGAAACACCATATATTTT. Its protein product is CAWSLGDRGSSGNTIYF.

In DNA, the CDR3 is TGTGCCAGCAGCTCGACAAACAGGAACAACACCATATATTTT. This encodes CASSSTNRNNTIYF. The genes are TRBV7-9 and TRBJ1-3; a possible D gene is TRBD1 (5 bases). This CDR3 is 14 amino acids long. Germline CDR1 reads SEHNR; CDR2 reads FQNEAQ (reference sequence). Trimming removed 4 bases at V and 7 bases at J, with 14 bases between.

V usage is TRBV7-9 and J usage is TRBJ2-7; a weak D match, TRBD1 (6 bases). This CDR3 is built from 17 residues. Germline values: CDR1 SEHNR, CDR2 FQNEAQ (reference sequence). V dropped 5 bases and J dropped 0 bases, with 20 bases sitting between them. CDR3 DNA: TGTGCCAGCAGCGCCAGGGGCCCTGACCTCAGCTCCTACGAGCAGTACTTC. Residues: CASSARGPDLSSYEQYF.

DNA for the CDR3: TGTGCCACGGGGGACTATGGCTACACCTTC. Translating it yields CATGDYGYTF. The V gene is TRBV10-3, the J gene TRBJ1-2, with TRBD1 as a possible D gene (5 bases). CDR3 length: 10 amino acids. The V gene's germline CDR1 is ENHRY and CDR2 SYGVKD. Trimming pared 10 bases from V and 3 bases from J, leaving 6 bases between.

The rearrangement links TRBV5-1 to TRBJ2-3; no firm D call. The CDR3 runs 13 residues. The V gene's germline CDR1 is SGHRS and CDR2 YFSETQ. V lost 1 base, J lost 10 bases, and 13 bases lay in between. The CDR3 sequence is CASSLSQTEAQYF. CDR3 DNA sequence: TGCGCCAGCAGCTTGTCTCAAACCGAGGCGCAGTATTTT.

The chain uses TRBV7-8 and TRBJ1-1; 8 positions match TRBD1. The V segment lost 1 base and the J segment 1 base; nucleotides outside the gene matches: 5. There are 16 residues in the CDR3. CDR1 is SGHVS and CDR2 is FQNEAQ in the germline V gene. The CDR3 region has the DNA TGTGCCAGCAGCTTAGATTCGGGGACAGGGAACACTGAAGCTTTCTTT. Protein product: CASSLDSGTGNTEAFF. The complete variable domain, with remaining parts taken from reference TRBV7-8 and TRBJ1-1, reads GAGVSQSPRYKVAKRGQDVALRCDPISGHVSLFWYQQALGQGPEFLTYFQNEAQLDKSGLPSDRFFAERPEGSVSTLKIQRTQQEDSAVYLCASSLDSGTGNTEAFFGQGTRLTVV.

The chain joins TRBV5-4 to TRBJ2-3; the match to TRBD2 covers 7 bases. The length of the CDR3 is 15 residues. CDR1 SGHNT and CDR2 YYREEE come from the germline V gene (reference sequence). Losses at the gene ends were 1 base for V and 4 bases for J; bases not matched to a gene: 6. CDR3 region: CASSLPSTSADTQYF. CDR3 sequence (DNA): TGTGCCAGCAGCTTGCCGTCCACTAGCGCAGATACGCAGTATTTT.